This T cell receptor beta chain was obtained from a study of cytomegalovirus exposure and HLA in healthy donors. Amplification used 60 Vbeta primers and 13 Jbeta primers. Sequenced by immunoSEQ multiplex PCR; TCRdb stores in-frame clones only, minus some. The data contain some 150,000 clones, over 60% of them singletons. This clone is a singleton in its sample. CDR3 length: 16 amino acids. Trimming cost V 1 base and J 3 bases, with 13 bases left between them. Per germline, CDR1 MNHNS and CDR2 SASEGT. Sequencing was carried out using PBMCs. The chain recombines TRBV6-1 with TRBJ1-5, with unresolved D. The sequence was collected from a man aged 35-49 years in good health and CMV-seronegative. DNA of the CDR3: TGTGCCAGCAGTGAAGGGGAGGGTAGGACCAATCAGCCCCAGCATTTT. Amino acids: CASSEGEGRTNQPQHF.